This paragraph covers one T cell receptor beta chain sequence. Per germline, CDR1 MRHNA and CDR2 SNTAGT. The CDR3 runs 14 residues. With 7 bases clipped from V and 6 bases from J, the junction kept 8 bases outside the gene matches. Selected positively for CCR7 and CD45RO-negative, naive CD8 cells excluded terminally differentiated effector memory CD45RA+ cells. Libraries were prepared by immunoSEQ multiplex PCR; TCRdb keeps only in-frame clonotypes and omits some of them. The profile shows 2 million or so clones, approximately 94% of them singletons. This record belongs to a study of shared clonotypes between healthy human individuals.

The genes are TRBV6-4 and TRBJ1-2, with TRBD1 matching over 10 bases. Sample: naive CD8+ T cells sorted from blood. The receptor comes from a man younger than 35 in good health. The CDR3 DNA reads TGTGCCAGCAACGATCCCGGGACAGGGGATGGCTACACCTTC. Translating it yields CASNDPGTGDGYTF.